This T cell receptor (beta chain) was obtained from a study of T-cell memory formation after mild COVID-19. TCRdb reprocessed the 5' RACE reads via MiXCR and lists one record per CDR3 protein. Here the sample spans about 150,000 distinct CDR3 sequences, around 30% being singletons. This clonotype appeared a few times. The CDR3 spans 15 residues. Germline-derived CDR1 and CDR2 are KGHSH and LQKENI. V was cut by 3 bases and J by 8 bases, with 19 bases left in between. The chain couples TRBV18 to TRBJ1-2; D unclear. This clonotype was sampled from an adult woman who had mild COVID-19 (a few samples of this study predate the infection). Cell type and time point are not known. The sequenced sample consisted of PBMCs or a T cell subset sorted from them (not recorded which). This CDR3 reads CASSPLPPGEKGYTF. The CDR3 DNA is TGTGCCAGCTCACCTTTACCCCCGGGCGAGAAAGGCTACACCTTC.